The 14 T cell receptor beta chains reported below all come from one sample, sequenced in a study of blood T cell repertoires in COVID-19. Only in-frame clones appear in the TCRdb table, and some are missing; sequencing was by immunoSEQ multiplex PCR. The repertoire holds 220,000 or so clones, with about four fifths as singletons. Sequencing input: PBMCs or T cells enriched from blood (not recorded which). The receptors come from a woman aged 40 to 49 who had recovered from COVID-19.

V usage is TRBV2 and J usage is TRBJ1-5; D is unresolved. Per germline, CDR1 SNHLY and CDR2 FYNNEI. Trimming shortened V by 0 bases and J by 2 bases, and 11 bases separated the two germline ends. The CDR3 loop spans 16 amino acids. CDR3 sequence: CASSEAWEWGNQPQHF. CDR3 bases: TGTGCCAGCAGTGAAGCGTGGGAGTGGGGCAATCAGCCCCAGCATTTT.

The chain employs TRBV25-1 and TRBJ1-2; 7 bases are shared with TRBD1. V lost 3 bases to trimming and J lost 2 bases; unmatched junction nucleotides: 6. This CDR3 contains 15 residues. Germline CDR1 reads MGHDK; CDR2 reads SYGVNS. The CDR3 protein is CASSDGTVGNYGYTF. CDR3 in DNA: TGTGCCAGCAGTGACGGGACAGTTGGGAACTATGGCTACACCTTC.

The genes are TRBV3-1 (or the pseudogene TRBV3-2) and TRBJ1-2; no clear D. Between the trimmed V and J ends, which lost 3 bases and 7 bases, there was a span of 18 bases. The CDR3 spans 15 residues. The germline gives CDR1 LGHDT, CDR2 YNNKEL (reference sequence). The chain's CDR3 is CASSQVNAGFSGYTF. Here the CDR3 DNA reads TGTGCCAGCAGCCAGGTAAACGCGGGCTTTTCTGGCTACACCTTC.

The V call is TRBV27, the J call TRBJ1-3; tentatively, D is TRBD1 (5 bases). The CDR3 contains 17 residues. V lost 7 bases and J lost 1, with 20 bases in between. From germline, CDR1 is MNHEY and CDR2 SMNVEV (reference sequence). In DNA, the CDR3 is TGTGCCAGCACCCCGCCGGGCAGGGAAAATTCTGGAAACACCATATATTTT. This translates into CASTPPGRENSGNTIYF.

This clone was counted once. V is TRBV7-8 and J is TRBJ1-4, with 8 bases that match TRBD1. Losses at the gene ends were 1 base for V and 13 bases for J; bases not matched to a gene: 2. The germline CDR1 and CDR2 sequences are SGHVS and FQNEAQ. The CDR3 loop spans 12 amino acids. The CDR3, as DNA: TGTGCCAGCAGCTTAGTACAGGGGGTACTGTTTTTT. Translated, it gives CASSLVQGVLFF.

The chain joins TRBV11-3 to TRBJ1-6; 9 bases fit TRBD1. The CDR3 length is 16 residues. Germline trimming cut 2 bases from V and 7 bases from J; bases unmatched to any gene: 6. In germline, CDR1 is SGHNT, CDR2 YENEEA. CDR3 nucleotides: TGTGCCAGCAGCTTATTACAGGGGGCCCTAAATTCACCCCTCCACTTT. As protein: CASSLLQGALNSPLHF.

The chain couples TRBV3-1 (or the pseudogene TRBV3-2) to TRBJ1-3; 7 positions agree with TRBD1. The germline V gene encodes CDR1 LGHDT and CDR2 YNNKEL (reference sequence). The CDR3 spans 16 residues. V dropped 4 bases and J dropped 0; count of bases not matched to a gene: 6. The CDR3 sequence: CASSPDRTLSGNTIYF. CDR3 DNA: TGTGCCAGCAGCCCGGACAGGACACTCTCTGGAAACACCATATATTTT.

The V gene is TRBV10-3, the J gene TRBJ2-3; 10 nucleotides line up with TRBD2. Germline CDR1 and CDR2: ENHRY and SYGVKD. V dropped 5 bases and J dropped 0; count of bases not matched to a gene: 5. The CDR3 length is 16 residues. CDR3 sequence (DNA): TGTGCCATCAGTCGGACTAGCGGTGCTAGCACAGATACGCAGTATTTT. It encodes CAISRTSGASTDTQYF.

The chain carries TRBV24-1 and TRBJ1-3; 10 bases align to TRBD1. Trimming removed 1 base from V and 1 base from J; junction bases left unmatched: 9. Germline-derived CDR1 and CDR2 are KGHDR and SFDVKD. CDR3 size: 19 residues. CDR3 DNA sequence: TGTGCCACCAGTGATTTTTTGAAAGGGGGACAGGGGTCTGGAAACACCATATATTTT. It yields the protein CATSDFLKGGQGSGNTIYF.

V usage is TRBV11-2 and J usage is TRBJ2-1, with TRBD2 matching over 7 bases. Trimming cost V 0 bases and J 6 bases; bases outside gene matches: 5. Germline loops: CDR1 SGHAT, CDR2 FQNNGV. There are 15 residues in the CDR3. CDR3 loop: CASSLDPGTTNEQFF. DNA for the CDR3: TGTGCCAGCAGCTTAGATCCGGGGACTACCAATGAGCAGTTCTTC. Drawing the rest from reference TRBV11-2 and TRBJ2-1, the complete variable domain is EAGVAQSPRYKIIEKRQSVAFWCNPISGHATLYWYQQILGQGPKLLIQFQNNGVVDDSQLPKDRFSAERLKGVDSTLKIQPAKLEDSAVYLCASSLDPGTTNEQFFGPGTRLTVL.

J is TRBJ2-3 and V is TRBV2; TRBD2 matches at 9 bases. The CDR3 covers 16 residues. V trimming: 5 bases; J trimming: 2 bases; junction bases outside the gene matches: 8. CDR1 is SNHLY and CDR2 is FYNNEI in the germline V gene. The CDR3 region has the DNA TGTGCCAGCAGTAAGGATAGCGGGAGCCTCACAGATACGCAGTATTTT. Encoded protein: CASSKDSGSLTDTQYF.

This rearrangement joins TRBV7-2 to TRBJ2-3; 8 nucleotides match TRBD1. The CDR3 length is 14 residues. V gave up 4 bases and J gave up 4 bases; unmatched junction bases: 4. Germline assignment: CDR1 SGHTA and CDR2 FQGNSA. CDR3: CASSSRGQADTQYF. The CDR3 DNA sequence: TGTGCCAGCAGCTCCAGGGGGCAGGCAGATACGCAGTATTTT.

This clone has only one observation. The chain combines TRBV5-3 with TRBJ1-5; D perhaps matches TRBD1 (5 bases). TRBV5-3 is classed as an ORF, of uncertain function. The CDR3 loop spans 16 amino acids. With 1 base removed from V and 7 bases from J, the gap between germline ends came to 18 bases. The CDR3 protein is CARSLILQGGGQPQHF. The CDR3, as DNA: TGTGCCAGAAGCTTGATTTTGCAGGGAGGTGGGCAGCCCCAGCATTTT.

This clone came up a few times. The same CDR3 also results from other DNA sequences found in this sample. V usage is TRBV18 and J usage is TRBJ2-3, with 9 nucleotides matching TRBD1. Looked up from germline, CDR1 is KGHSH and CDR2 is LQKENI. This CDR3 region has 15 residues. Trimming cost V 0 bases and J 5 bases; bases outside gene matches: 3. CDR3 region: CASSPPGQGGDTQYF. For the CDR3, the DNA is TGTGCCAGCTCACCACCGGGACAGGGAGGAGATACGCAGTATTTT.